These 18 T cell receptor beta chains were sequenced from one sample in a study of OX40 agonist ivuxolimab in advanced cancers. Sequenced by immunoSEQ multiplex PCR; TCRdb stores in-frame clones only, minus some. The sample includes approximately 100,000 clones, roughly 87% of them seen just once. Sequenced here: CD4+ or CD8+ T cells sorted from blood, sampled in a trial of the OX40 agonist ivuxolimab. Receptors originate from an adult with an advanced solid tumor such as melanoma, head and neck, liver or kidney cancer.

This clone came up once. The rearrangement links TRBV19 to TRBJ2-1; TRBD1 agrees at 9 bases. V lost 4 bases and J lost 5; bases outside the gene matches: 3. The V gene's germline CDR1 is LNHDA and CDR2 SQIVND (reference sequence). The CDR3 is 14 amino acids. CDR3 DNA: TGTGCCAGTAGTAGGACAGGGGATAACAATGAGCAGTTCTTC. It yields the protein CASSRTGDNNEQFF.

In this sample, this clone turned up once. This chain connects TRBV15 to TRBJ2-7; the D gene could be TRBD1 or TRBD2 (5 bases each). The CDR3 length is 14 residues. Germline V gives CDR1 LNHNV, CDR2 YYDKDF (reference sequence). V lost 1 base and J lost 2, with 9 bases in between. The CDR3 loop is CATSRAGTAYEQYF. The CDR3 bases are TGTGCCACCAGCAGAGCCGGGACCGCCTACGAGCAGTACTTC.

The CDR3 DNA sequence: TGTGCCAGCAGCTTGCTCCGAGGAGGGACCTACGAGCAGTACTTC. Protein: CASSLLRGGTYEQYF. The V call is TRBV5-4, the J call TRBJ2-5, with D maybe TRBD2 (6 bases). With the DNA end fitting TRBJ2-7 better, the J assignment may be wrong. Germline CDR1 reads SGHNT; CDR2 reads YYREEE (reference sequence). There are 15 residues in the CDR3.

This clone has only one observation. The rearrangement uses TRBV7-2 and TRBJ2-1, with D tentatively TRBD1 (6 bases). The CDR3 has 15 amino acids. Germline V gene data show CDR1 as SGHTA and CDR2 as FQGNSA. Trimming left V 0 bases short and J 3 bases short, with 9 bases between. CDR3 amino acids: CASSLAGAYYNEQFF. The CDR3 region has the DNA TGTGCCAGCAGCTTAGCGGGGGCATACTACAATGAGCAGTTCTTC.

The chain carries TRBV19 and TRBJ2-7; 7 nucleotides line up with TRBD1. CDR1 and CDR2 (germline): LNHDA, SQIVND (reference sequence). CDR3 length equals 14 residues. With V trimmed by 5 bases and J by 0 bases, 4 bases remained unmatched. CDR3 sequence: CASSQQGNSYEQYF. The CDR3 region has the DNA TGTGCCAGTAGTCAACAGGGGAACTCCTACGAGCAGTACTTC.

The CDR3 sequence: CASSGSGANVLTF. CDR3 in DNA: TGTGCCAGCAGTGGGTCTGGGGCCAACGTCCTGACTTTC. The chain has TRBV2 and TRBJ2-6; D uncertain. The CDR3 has 13 amino acids. Germline values: CDR1 SNHLY, CDR2 FYNNEI. V was pared by 4 bases and J by 1 base, with 2 bases between.

CDR3 nucleotide sequence: TGCGCCAGCAGCTGGGGTGAGGGACGCGATGAGCAGTTCTTC. Translated: CASSWGEGRDEQFF. The V gene is TRBV5-1, the J gene TRBJ2-1; the D gene could be TRBD1 or TRBD2 (5 bases each). CDR3 length: 14 residues. Germline assignment: CDR1 SGHRS and CDR2 YFSETQ. V was cut by 3 bases and J by 8 bases, with 15 bases left in between.

This clone was seen only a few times. The gene calls are TRBV28 and TRBJ1-1; D is perhaps TRBD1 (6 bases). Per the germline V gene, CDR1 is MDHEN and CDR2 is SYDVKM. The ends were cut back, 8 bases at V and 2 bases at J, with 6 bases in the middle. The CDR3 extends over 11 amino acids. The CDR3 DNA is TGTGCCAGCGGGGGCAACACTGAAGCTTTCTTT. This gives the protein CASGGNTEAFF.

As regards this clone: Other nucleotide sequences in the sample specify the same CDR3. The rearrangement links TRBV6-5 to TRBJ2-7, with D hard to call. Germline V CDR1 and CDR2: MNHEY, SVGAGI. The CDR3 spans 11 residues. Trimming pared 5 bases from V and 5 bases from J, leaving 7 bases between. CDR3 in amino acids: CASSLENEQYF. The CDR3 region has the DNA TGTGCCAGCAGTCTGGAAAACGAGCAGTACTTC.

The V call is TRBV5-4, the J call TRBJ1-1, with 7 positions matching TRBD1. Germline V lookup: CDR1 SGHNT, CDR2 YYREEE (reference sequence). The CDR3 covers 13 residues. J lost 5 bases, V lost 0 bases, and 1 base had no gene match. CDR3 amino acids: CASSLVQGTEAFF. The CDR3 DNA reads as TGTGCCAGCAGCTTGGTACAGGGGACTGAAGCTTTCTTT.

The rearrangement joins TRBV6-1 to TRBJ1-2, with D maybe TRBD1 (6 bases). The V gene's germline CDR1 is MNHNS and CDR2 SASEGT. The V end lost 0 bases, the J end lost 4 bases, and 12 bases lay between the germline ends. The CDR3 runs 15 residues. CDR3 in DNA: TGTGCCAGCAGTGAAGCGGGGGGCGAGGGCTATGGCTACACCTTC. Its protein product is CASSEAGGEGYGYTF.

In its sample, this clone was seen once. The genes are TRBV5-6 and TRBJ1-1, with 8 bases lining up with TRBD1. CDR1 and CDR2 (germline): SGHDT, YYEEEE. V lost 3 bases, J lost 3 bases, and 13 bases stayed unmatched. The CDR3 spans 17 residues. CDR3 in amino acids: CASSSLQGARLDTEAFF. CDR3 sequence (DNA): TGTGCCAGCAGCTCATTGCAGGGGGCTCGGTTGGACACTGAAGCTTTCTTT.

The J gene is TRBJ1-5, the V gene TRBV11-2; TRBD1 is a possible D gene (6 bases). The V end lost 7 bases, the J end lost 2 bases, and 18 bases lay between the germline ends. CDR1 is SGHAT, CDR2 FQNNGV, per germline. The CDR3 spans 16 residues. Here the CDR3 DNA reads TGTGCCAGCACCGAAGGGGGGTTTATGGGCAATCAGCCCCAGCATTTT. Its translation: CASTEGGFMGNQPQHF.

The V call is TRBV6-5, the J call TRBJ2-7, with 12 nucleotides matching TRBD1. This CDR3 comprises 15 residues. Losses at the gene ends were 6 bases for V and 7 bases for J; bases not matched to a gene: 10. Per the germline V gene, CDR1 is MNHEY and CDR2 is SVGAGI. CDR3 nucleotides: TGTGCCAGCAGCAGGATCGGGACAGGGGGCGGTGAGCAGTACTTC. Translated: CASSRIGTGGGEQYF.

The J gene is TRBJ1-1, the V gene TRBV6-5; no reliable D call. In germline, CDR1 is MNHEY, CDR2 SVGAGI. The CDR3 contains 13 residues. With 6 bases removed from V and 8 bases from J, the gap between germline ends came to 16 bases. As DNA, the CDR3 is TGTGCCAGCAGACTCCCCTCGAGTCGAGAAGCTTTCTTT. Translating it yields CASRLPSSREAFF.

This clone was counted at least ten times. The rearrangement uses TRBV2 and TRBJ2-7; D gene ambiguous. Trimming shortened V by 4 bases and J by 4 bases, and 5 bases separated the two germline ends. CDR3 length: 11 residues. Germline CDR1 SNHLY, CDR2 FYNNEI. The CDR3 here is CASSGTYEQYF. CDR3 bases: TGTGCCAGCAGTGGAACATACGAGCAGTACTTC.

The chain links TRBV5-1 to TRBJ1-1; D is uncertain. This CDR3 comprises 15 residues. Trimming left V 3 bases short and J 5 bases short, with 17 bases between. CDR1 is SGHRS and CDR2 is YFSETQ in the germline V gene. In DNA, the CDR3 is TGCGCCAGCAGCTCCGGACGGAGCCCCGGGACTGAAGCTTTCTTT. It is translated as CASSSGRSPGTEAFF.

This chain uses TRBV5-1 with TRBJ1-2; 9 nucleotides align to TRBD1. The germline CDR1 and CDR2 sequences are SGHRS and YFSETQ. The CDR3 sequence is 15 residues long. The trim removed 4 bases at V and 7 bases at J, leaving 11 bases unmatched. CDR3 protein: CASSPSSGTGSGYTF. The CDR3, as DNA: TGCGCCAGCAGCCCGTCTTCCGGGACAGGGTCTGGCTACACCTTC.